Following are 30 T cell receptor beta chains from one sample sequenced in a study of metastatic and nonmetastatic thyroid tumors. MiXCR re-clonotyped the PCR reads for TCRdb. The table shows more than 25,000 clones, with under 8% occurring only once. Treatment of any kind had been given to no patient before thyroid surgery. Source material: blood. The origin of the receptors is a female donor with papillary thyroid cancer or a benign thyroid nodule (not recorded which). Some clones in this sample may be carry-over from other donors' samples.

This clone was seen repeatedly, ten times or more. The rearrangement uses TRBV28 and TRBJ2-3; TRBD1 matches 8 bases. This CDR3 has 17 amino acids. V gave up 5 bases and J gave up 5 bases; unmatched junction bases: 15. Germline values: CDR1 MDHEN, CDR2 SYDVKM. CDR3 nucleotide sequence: TGTGCCAGCAGTCTAACCCTGAACCCCGGGACAGGAGATACGCAGTATTTT. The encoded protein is CASSLTLNPGTGDTQYF.

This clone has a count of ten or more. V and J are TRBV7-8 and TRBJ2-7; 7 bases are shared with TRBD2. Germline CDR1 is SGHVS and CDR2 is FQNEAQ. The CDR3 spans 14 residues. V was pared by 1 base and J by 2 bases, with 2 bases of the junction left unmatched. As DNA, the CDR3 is TGTGCCAGCAGCTTAGTGGCGGGAGCCTACGAGCAGTACTTC. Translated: CASSLVAGAYEQYF.

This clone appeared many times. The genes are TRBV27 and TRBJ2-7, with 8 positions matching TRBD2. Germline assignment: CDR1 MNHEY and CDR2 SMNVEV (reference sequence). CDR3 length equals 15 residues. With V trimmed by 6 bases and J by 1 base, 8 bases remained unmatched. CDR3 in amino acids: CASSLKTGGSYEQYF. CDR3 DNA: TGTGCCAGCAGCTTAAAGACGGGAGGGTCCTACGAGCAGTACTTC.

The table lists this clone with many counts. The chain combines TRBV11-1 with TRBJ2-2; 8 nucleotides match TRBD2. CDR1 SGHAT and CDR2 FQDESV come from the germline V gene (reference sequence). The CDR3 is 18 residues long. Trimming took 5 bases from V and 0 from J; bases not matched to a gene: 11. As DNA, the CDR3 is TGTGCCAGCAGCGCACGACCGGGGGGGGGAGCGAACACCGGGGAGCTGTTTTTT. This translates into CASSARPGGGANTGELFF.

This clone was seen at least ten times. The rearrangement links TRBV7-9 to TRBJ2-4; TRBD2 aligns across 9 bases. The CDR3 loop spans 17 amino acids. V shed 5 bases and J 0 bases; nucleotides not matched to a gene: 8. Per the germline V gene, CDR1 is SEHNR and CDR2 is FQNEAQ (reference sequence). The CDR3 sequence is CASSLMPGLAAKNIQYF. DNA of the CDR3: TGTGCCAGCAGCCTCATGCCGGGACTAGCAGCCAAAAACATTCAGTACTTC.

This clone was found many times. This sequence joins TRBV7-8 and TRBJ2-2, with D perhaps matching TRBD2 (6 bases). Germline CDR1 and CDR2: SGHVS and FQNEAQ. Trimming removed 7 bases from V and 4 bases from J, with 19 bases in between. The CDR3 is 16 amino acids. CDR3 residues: CASNNGGFAGTGELFF. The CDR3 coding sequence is TGTGCCAGCAACAACGGGGGTTTTGCGGGCACCGGGGAGCTGTTTTTT.

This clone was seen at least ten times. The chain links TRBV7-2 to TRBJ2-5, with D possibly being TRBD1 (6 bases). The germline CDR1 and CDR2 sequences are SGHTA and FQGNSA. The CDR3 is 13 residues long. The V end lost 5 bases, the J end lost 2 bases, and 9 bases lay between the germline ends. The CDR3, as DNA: TGTGCCAGCAGCCAGGGGTTTCAAGAGACCCAGTACTTC. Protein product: CASSQGFQETQYF.

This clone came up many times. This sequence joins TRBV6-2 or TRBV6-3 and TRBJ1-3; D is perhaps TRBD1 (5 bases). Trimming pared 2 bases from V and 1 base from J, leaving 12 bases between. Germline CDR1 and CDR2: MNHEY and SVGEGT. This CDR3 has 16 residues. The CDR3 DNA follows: TGTGCCAGCAGTTACGGGGCAGCACCTTCTGGAAACACCATATATTTT. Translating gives CASSYGAAPSGNTIYF.

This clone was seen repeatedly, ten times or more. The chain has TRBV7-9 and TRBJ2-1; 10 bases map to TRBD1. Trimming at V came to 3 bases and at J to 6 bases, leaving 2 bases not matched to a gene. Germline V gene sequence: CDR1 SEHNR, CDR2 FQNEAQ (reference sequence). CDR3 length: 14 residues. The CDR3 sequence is CASSFWTGGNEQFF. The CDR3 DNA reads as TGTGCCAGCAGCTTTTGGACAGGGGGCAATGAGCAGTTCTTC.

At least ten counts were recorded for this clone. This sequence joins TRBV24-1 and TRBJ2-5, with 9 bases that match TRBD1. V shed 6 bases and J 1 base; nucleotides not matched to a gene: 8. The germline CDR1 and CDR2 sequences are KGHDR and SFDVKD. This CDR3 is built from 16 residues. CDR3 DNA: TGTGCCACCAGTTGGGGGGACAGGGTAGGCCAAGAGACCCAGTACTTC. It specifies CATSWGDRVGQETQYF.

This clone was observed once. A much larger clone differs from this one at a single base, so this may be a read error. CDR3 region: CASSPYERVSTDTRYF. Here the CDR3 DNA reads TGTGCCAGCTCACCATATGAGCGGGTTAGCACAGATACGCGGTATTTT. This chain joins TRBV18 and TRBJ2-3; TRBD2 might be the D (6 bases). This CDR3 spans 16 amino acids. Germline CDR1 reads KGHSH; CDR2 reads LQKENI. Full variable domain (outside the CDR3, taken from reference TRBV18 and TRBJ2-3): NAGVMQNPRHLVRRRGQEARLRCSPMKGHSHVYWYRQLPEEGLKFMVYLQKENIIDESGMPKERFSAEFPKEGPSILRIQQVVRGDSAAYFCASSPYERVSTDTRYFGPGTRLTVL.

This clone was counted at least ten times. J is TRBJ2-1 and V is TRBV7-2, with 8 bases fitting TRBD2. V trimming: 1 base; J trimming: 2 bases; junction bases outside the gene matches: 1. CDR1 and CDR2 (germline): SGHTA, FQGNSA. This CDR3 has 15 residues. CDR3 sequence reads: CASSLERGPYNEQFF. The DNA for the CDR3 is TGTGCCAGCAGCTTAGAGCGGGGGCCCTACAATGAGCAGTTCTTC.

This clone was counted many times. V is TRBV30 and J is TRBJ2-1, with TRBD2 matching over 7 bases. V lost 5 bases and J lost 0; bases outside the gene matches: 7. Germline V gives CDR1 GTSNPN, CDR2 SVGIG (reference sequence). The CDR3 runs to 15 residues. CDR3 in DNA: TGTGCCTGGGGAGGCCTAGCGGACTCCTACAATGAGCAGTTCTTC. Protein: CAWGGLADSYNEQFF. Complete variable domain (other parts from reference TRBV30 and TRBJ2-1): SQTIHQWPATLVQPVGSPLSLECTVEGTSNPNLYWYRQAAGRGLQLLFYSVGIGQISSEVPQNLSASRPQDRQFILSSKKLLLSDSGFYLCAWGGLADSYNEQFFGPGTRLTVL.

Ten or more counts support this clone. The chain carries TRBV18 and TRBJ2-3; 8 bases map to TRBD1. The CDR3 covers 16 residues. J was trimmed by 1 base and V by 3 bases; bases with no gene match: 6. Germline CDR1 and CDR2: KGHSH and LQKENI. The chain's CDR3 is CASSPRQGQGTDTQYF. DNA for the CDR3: TGTGCCAGCTCACCCCGACAGGGGCAGGGCACAGATACGCAGTATTTT.

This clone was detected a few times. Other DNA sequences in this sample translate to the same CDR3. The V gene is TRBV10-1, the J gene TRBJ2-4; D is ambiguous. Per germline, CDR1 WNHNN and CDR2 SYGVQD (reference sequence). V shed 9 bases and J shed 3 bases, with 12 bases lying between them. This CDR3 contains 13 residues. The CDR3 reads CARSNSHKNIQYF. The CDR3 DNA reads TGCGCCAGGTCGAACAGCCACAAAAACATTCAGTACTTC.

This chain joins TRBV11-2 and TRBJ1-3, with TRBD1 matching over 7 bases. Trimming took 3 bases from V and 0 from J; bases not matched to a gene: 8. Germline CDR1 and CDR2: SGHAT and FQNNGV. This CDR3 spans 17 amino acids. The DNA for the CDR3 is TGTGCCAGCAGCTTCGGTGGGACAGAGAGCTCTGGAAACACCATATATTTT. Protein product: CASSFGGTESSGNTIYF. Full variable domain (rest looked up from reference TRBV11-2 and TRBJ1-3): EAGVAQSPRYKIIEKRQSVAFWCNPISGHATLYWYQQILGQGPKLLIQFQNNGVVDDSQLPKDRFSAERLKGVDSTLKIQPAKLEDSAVYLCASSFGGTESSGNTIYFGEGSWLTVV.

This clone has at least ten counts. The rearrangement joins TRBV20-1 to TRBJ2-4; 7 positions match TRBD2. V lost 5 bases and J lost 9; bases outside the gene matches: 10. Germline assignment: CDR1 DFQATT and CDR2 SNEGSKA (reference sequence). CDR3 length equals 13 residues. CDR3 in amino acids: CSALLGLEAIQYF. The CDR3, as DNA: TGCAGTGCTCTCCTCGGACTAGAAGCCATTCAGTACTTC.

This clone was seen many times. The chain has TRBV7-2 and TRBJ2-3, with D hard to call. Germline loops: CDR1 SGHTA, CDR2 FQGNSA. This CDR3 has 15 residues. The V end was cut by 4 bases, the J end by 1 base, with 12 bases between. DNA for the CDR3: TGTGCCAGCAGCTATGTACCACTGGGCACAGATACGCAGTATTTT. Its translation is CASSYVPLGTDTQYF. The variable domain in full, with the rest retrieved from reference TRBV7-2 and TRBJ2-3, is GAGVSQSPSNKVTEKGKDVELRCDPISGHTALYWYRQSLGQGLEFLIYFQGNSAPDKSGLPSDRFSAERTGGSVSTLTIQRTQQEDSAVYLCASSYVPLGTDTQYFGPGTRLTVL.

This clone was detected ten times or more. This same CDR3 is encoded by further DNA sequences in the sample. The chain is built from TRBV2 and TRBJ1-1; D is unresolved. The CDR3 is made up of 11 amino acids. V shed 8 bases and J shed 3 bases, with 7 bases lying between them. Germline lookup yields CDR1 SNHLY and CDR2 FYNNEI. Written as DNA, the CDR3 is TGTGCCAGCGGTCTGGACACTGAAGCTTTCTTT. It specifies CASGLDTEAFF. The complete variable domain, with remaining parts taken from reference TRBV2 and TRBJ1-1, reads EPEVTQTPSHQVTQMGQEVILRCVPISNHLYFYWYRQILGQKVEFLVSFYNNEISEKSEIFDDQFSVERPDGSNFTLKIRSTKLEDSAMYFCASGLDTEAFFGQGTRLTVV.

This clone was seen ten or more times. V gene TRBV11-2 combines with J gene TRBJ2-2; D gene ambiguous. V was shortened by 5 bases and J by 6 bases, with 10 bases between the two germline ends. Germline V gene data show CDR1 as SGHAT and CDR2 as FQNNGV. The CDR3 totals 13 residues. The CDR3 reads CASSPNYSGELFF. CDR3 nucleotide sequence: TGTGCCAGCAGCCCAAATTATTCCGGGGAGCTGTTTTTT.

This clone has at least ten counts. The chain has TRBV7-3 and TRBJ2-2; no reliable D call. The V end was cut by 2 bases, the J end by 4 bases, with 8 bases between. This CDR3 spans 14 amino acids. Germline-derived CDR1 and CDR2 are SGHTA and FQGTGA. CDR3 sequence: CASSLQPATGELFF. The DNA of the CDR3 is TGTGCCAGCAGCTTACAACCCGCCACCGGGGAGCTGTTTTTT.

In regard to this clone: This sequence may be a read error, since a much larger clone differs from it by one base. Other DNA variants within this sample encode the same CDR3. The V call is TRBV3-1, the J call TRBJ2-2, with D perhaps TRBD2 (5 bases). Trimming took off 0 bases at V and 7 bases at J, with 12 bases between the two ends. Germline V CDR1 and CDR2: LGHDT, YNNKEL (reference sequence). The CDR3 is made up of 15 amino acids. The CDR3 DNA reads TGTGCCAGCAGCCAAGAAGGAGGCCCGGACGGGGAGCTGTTTTTT. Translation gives CASSQEGGPDGELFF.

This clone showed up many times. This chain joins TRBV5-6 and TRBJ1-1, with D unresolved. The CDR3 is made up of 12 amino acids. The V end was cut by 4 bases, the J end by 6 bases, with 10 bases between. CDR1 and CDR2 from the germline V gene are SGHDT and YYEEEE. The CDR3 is CASSKQLPEAFF. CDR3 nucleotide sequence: TGTGCCAGCAGCAAACAGTTACCTGAAGCTTTCTTT.

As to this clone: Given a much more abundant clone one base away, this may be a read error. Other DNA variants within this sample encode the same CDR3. The CDR3 region is CASSPADTQYF. The CDR3 DNA reads TGTGCCAGCTCACCCGCAGATACGCAGTATTTT. This chain joins TRBV18 and TRBJ2-3; D not resolved. CDR1 and CDR2 (germline): KGHSH, LQKENI. Trimming left V 3 bases short and J 4 bases short, with 2 bases between. CDR3 size: 11 residues.

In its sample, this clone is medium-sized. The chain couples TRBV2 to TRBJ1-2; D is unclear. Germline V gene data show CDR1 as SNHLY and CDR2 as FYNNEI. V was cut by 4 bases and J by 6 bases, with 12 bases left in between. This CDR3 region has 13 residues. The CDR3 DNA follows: TGTGCCAGCAGTGTCAGTCCACGGGATGGCTACACCTTC. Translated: CASSVSPRDGYTF. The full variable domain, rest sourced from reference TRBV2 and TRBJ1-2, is EPEVTQTPSHQVTQMGQEVILRCVPISNHLYFYWYRQILGQKVEFLVSFYNNEISEKSEIFDDQFSVERPDGSNFTLKIRSTKLEDSAMYFCASSVSPRDGYTFGSGTRLTVV.

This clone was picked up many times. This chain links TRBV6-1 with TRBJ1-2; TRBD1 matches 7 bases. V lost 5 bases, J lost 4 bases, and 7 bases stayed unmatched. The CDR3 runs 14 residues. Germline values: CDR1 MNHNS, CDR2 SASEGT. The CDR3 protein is CASSSTGSRYGYTF. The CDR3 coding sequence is TGTGCCAGCAGTTCGACAGGGTCTCGCTATGGCTACACCTTC.

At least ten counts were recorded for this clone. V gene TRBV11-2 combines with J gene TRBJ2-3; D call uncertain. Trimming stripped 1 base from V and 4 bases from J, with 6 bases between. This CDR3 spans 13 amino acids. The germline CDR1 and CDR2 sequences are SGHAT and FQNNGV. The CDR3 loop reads CASSLVVADTQYF. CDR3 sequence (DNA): TGTGCCAGCAGCTTAGTTGTCGCAGATACGCAGTATTTT.

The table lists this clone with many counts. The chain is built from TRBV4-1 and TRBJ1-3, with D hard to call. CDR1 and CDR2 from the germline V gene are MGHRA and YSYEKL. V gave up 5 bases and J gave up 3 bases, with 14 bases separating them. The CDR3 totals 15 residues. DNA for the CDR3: TGCGCCAGCAGCTCTCGAGATGATGGTGGAAACACCATATATTTT. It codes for CASSSRDDGGNTIYF.

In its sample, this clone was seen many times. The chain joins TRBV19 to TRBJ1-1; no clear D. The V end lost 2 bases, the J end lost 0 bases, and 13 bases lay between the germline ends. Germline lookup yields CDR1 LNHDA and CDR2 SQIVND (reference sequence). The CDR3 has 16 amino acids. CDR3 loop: CASSILFRDLNTEAFF. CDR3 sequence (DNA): TGTGCCAGTAGTATATTATTCAGAGATTTGAACACTGAAGCTTTCTTT.

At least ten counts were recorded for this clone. This CDR3 reads CASSGRDSGNTIYF. The CDR3 DNA reads TGTGCCAGCAGTGGCAGGGACTCTGGAAACACCATATATTTT. The V and J genes are TRBV6-1 and TRBJ1-3; TRBD1 might be the D (5 bases). The V gene's germline CDR1 is MNHNS and CDR2 SASEGT. CDR3 length equals 14 residues. Trimming cost V 4 bases and J 0 bases, with 7 bases left between them.